The clone carrying this T cell receptor beta chain came up a few times. V lost 3 bases and J 6 bases, leaving 14 bases between the germline ends. The CDR3 has 14 amino acids. Germline V gives CDR1 SEHNR, CDR2 FQNEAQ (reference sequence). The source of the sample is a study of blood T cell repertoires in COVID-19. Sequencing used immunoSEQ multiplex PCR; TCRdb keeps in-frame clones, though not all of them. The table includes tens of thousands of clones, around 74% detected once. This rearrangement joins TRBV7-9 to TRBJ1-1; the D is unclear. The sequenced material came from peripheral blood. This sequence originates from an elderly woman with acute or convalescent COVID-19. This CDR3 is CASSFQLSSPEAFF. The CDR3 nucleotides are TGTGCCAGCAGCTTTCAGTTATCTTCCCCTGAAGCTTTCTTT.